This entry lists 23 T cell receptor beta chains sequenced from one sample in a study of CD8 T cells in Susac syndrome (dated by TCRdb to about 2019). Libraries were constructed by the immunoSEQ multiplex PCR assay. RNA was extracted using the RNeasy kit, and roughly 0.5 to 1 ug of the RNA was reverse transcribed with random hexamers. TCRdb took the public reads, trimmed them with fastp at Q25, ran MiXCR for clone calling and kept in-frame beta chains. Every entry covers one CDR3 protein and lists the most common genes and DNA from its rows. This sample is represented by 250,000 to 300,000 distinct CDR3 sequences; about 91% of them were singletons. The ten most abundant clones make up less than 0.2% of the sample. Sequencing was done on a sample of CD8+ T cells from PBMCs. Every receptor here comes from a human donor with multiple sclerosis.

The chain couples TRBV27 to TRBJ2-5; 9 bases agree with TRBD2. Trimming cost V 3 bases and J 4 bases; bases outside gene matches: 6. The CDR3 extends over 15 amino acids. From germline, CDR1 is MNHEY and CDR2 SMNVEV (reference sequence). CDR3 residues: CASSFLGRGGETQYF. In DNA, the CDR3 is TGTGCCAGCAGTTTTCTAGGGCGGGGGGGAGAGACCCAGTACTTC.

This rearrangement joins TRBV29-1 to TRBJ1-1, with a weak D call TRBD1 (5 bases). This CDR3 is 12 amino acids long. V lost 6 bases, J lost 2 bases, and 10 bases lay in between. CDR1 SQVTM and CDR2 ANQGSEA come from the germline V gene. The CDR3 nucleotides are TGCAGCGTAGAGACAGATAACACTGAAGCTTTCTTT. Its translation is CSVETDNTEAFF.

As regards this clonotype: The junction shows a germline mismatch at one end, possibly a read error. The V call is TRBV9, the J call TRBJ2-6, with D possibly matching TRBD1 (5 bases). CDR3 length equals 16 residues. Germline CDR1 and CDR2: SGDLS and YYNGEE. The CDR3 coding sequence is TGTGCCAGCAGCGACTCAGGCTTATCTGGGGCCAACGTCCCGACTTTC. Translating gives CASSDSGLSGANVPTF.

This clonotype was counted a single time. The V call is TRBV15, the J call TRBJ2-7, with 7 nucleotides matching TRBD2. Germline CDR1 LNHNV, CDR2 YYDKDF (reference sequence). Losses at the gene ends were 0 bases for V and 5 bases for J; bases not matched to a gene: 4. The length of the CDR3 is 14 residues. The DNA of the CDR3 is TGTGCCACCAGCAGAGATCGGGAGGCAGACGAGCAGTACTTC. Protein sequence: CATSRDREADEQYF.

The chain combines TRBV7-9 with TRBJ1-1, with 7 bases matching TRBD1. V lost 5 bases, J lost 1 base, and 7 bases stayed unmatched. The CDR3 is 15 residues long. CDR1 and CDR2 (germline): SEHNR, FQNEAQ (reference sequence). CDR3: CASSPPRGTNTEAFF. The CDR3 nucleotides read TGTGCCAGCAGCCCCCCCAGGGGGACGAACACTGAAGCTTTCTTT.

V and J are TRBV3-1 and TRBJ2-7; 8 bases are shared with TRBD1. V lost 4 bases to trimming and J lost 4 bases; unmatched junction nucleotides: 12. The germline V gene encodes CDR1 LGHDT and CDR2 YNNKEL (reference sequence). The CDR3 is 16 amino acids. CDR3 nucleotides: TGTGCCAGCAGCCTACGGCTCCGGGACAGGAGGTACGAGCAGTACTTC. Translated, it gives CASSLRLRDRRYEQYF.

The genes are TRBV20-1 and TRBJ2-5; D is possibly TRBD2 (6 bases). V was cut by 7 bases and J by 4 bases, with 7 bases left in between. Germline V CDR1 and CDR2: DFQATT, SNEGSKA (reference sequence). The CDR3 has 10 amino acids. The CDR3, as DNA: TGCAGTGTAGCGGTAGAGACCCAGTACTTC. Amino acids: CSVAVETQYF.

This clonotype was seen a handful of times. V usage is TRBV4-3 and J usage is TRBJ1-2, with D maybe TRBD1 (6 bases). This CDR3 has 17 amino acids. Trimming shortened V by 0 bases and J by 1 base, and 15 bases separated the two germline ends. Germline CDR1 is LGHNA and CDR2 is YSLEER. The CDR3 DNA reads as TGCGCCAGCAGCCAAGATCCTCCAGGGGCGGTTAACTATGGCTACACCTTC. It yields the protein CASSQDPPGAVNYGYTF.

The chain links TRBV9 to TRBJ2-2, with 7 positions matching TRBD1. CDR1 SGDLS and CDR2 YYNGEE come from the germline V gene. The CDR3 contains 17 residues. Losses at the gene ends were 0 bases for V and 2 bases for J; bases not matched to a gene: 7. The CDR3 DNA sequence: TGTGCCAGCAGCGTAGTGCAACGGGACAGTAACACCGGGGAGCTGTTTTTT. It codes for CASSVVQRDSNTGELFF.

The V call is TRBV10-2, the J call TRBJ2-5; D may be TRBD2 (5 bases). CDR3 size: 16 residues. CDR1 is WSHSY, CDR2 SAAADI, per germline. The ends were cut back, 3 bases at V and 5 bases at J, with 19 bases in the middle. The CDR3 sequence is CASSDPQRSGRETQYF. The CDR3, as DNA: TGCGCCAGCAGTGACCCGCAGAGAAGCGGTCGGGAGACCCAGTACTTC.

The chain is built from TRBV27 and TRBJ2-4, with a possible D match to TRBD2 (5 bases). Germline CDR1 reads MNHEY; CDR2 reads SMNVEV (reference sequence). There are 16 residues in the CDR3. Trimming stripped 8 bases from V and 0 bases from J, with 17 bases between. The CDR3 reads CASALRGSLAKNIQYF. For the CDR3, the DNA is TGTGCCAGCGCGCTTCGGGGATCACTAGCCAAAAACATTCAGTACTTC.

The chain carries TRBV20-1 and TRBJ2-7; D ambiguous. Germline lookup yields CDR1 DFQATT and CDR2 SNEGSKA (reference sequence). The length of the CDR3 is 13 residues. The ends were cut back, 3 bases at V and 2 bases at J, with 11 bases in the middle. The CDR3 bases are TGCAGTGCTAGTAGTGTCAAGCCCTACGAGCAGTACTTC. Its protein is CSASSVKPYEQYF.

The chain is built from TRBV29-1 and TRBJ2-7; D possibly corresponds to TRBD1 (6 bases). The CDR3 extends over 11 amino acids. The germline gives CDR1 SQVTM, CDR2 ANQGSEA. V was shortened by 6 bases and J by 9 bases, with 15 bases between the two germline ends. CDR3 residues: CSVRQASGQYF. The CDR3 DNA is TGCAGCGTCCGACAGGCGAGTGGGCAGTACTTC.

The gene calls are TRBV7-2 and TRBJ2-7; the match to TRBD1 covers 7 bases. Germline lookup yields CDR1 SGHTA and CDR2 FQGNSA. The CDR3 contains 16 residues. J lost 0 bases, V lost 4 bases, and 9 bases had no gene match. CDR3 loop: CASSYGTAKSSYEQYF. The CDR3 DNA is TGTGCCAGCAGCTACGGGACAGCTAAAAGCTCCTACGAGCAGTACTTC.

J is TRBJ1-1 and V is TRBV7-8, with D possibly being TRBD1 (6 bases). Germline loops: CDR1 SGHVS, CDR2 FQNEAQ. The CDR3 is 15 amino acids. V lost 5 bases and J 4 bases, leaving 17 bases between the germline ends. The CDR3 protein is CASSPQGGRVTEAFF. For the CDR3, the DNA is TGTGCCAGCAGCCCACAGGGAGGGAGGGTCACTGAAGCTTTCTTT.

This chain connects TRBV10-2 to TRBJ2-5; tentatively, D is TRBD1 or TRBD2 (5 bases each). CDR3 size: 14 residues. V lost 3 bases and J lost 1, with 9 bases in between. Germline V gene sequence: CDR1 WSHSY, CDR2 SAAADI. The chain's CDR3 is CASSDREIQETQYF. As DNA, the CDR3 is TGCGCCAGCAGTGACAGGGAGATCCAAGAGACCCAGTACTTC.

V usage is TRBV7-9 and J usage is TRBJ1-1, with TRBD1 matching over 7 bases. This CDR3 has 17 amino acids. V lost 2 bases and J lost 2; bases outside the gene matches: 11. The germline V gene has CDR1 SEHNR and CDR2 FQNEAQ (reference sequence). Here the CDR3 DNA reads TGTGCCAGCAGCTTAAGCAATCCGGGACAGTTTAACACTGAAGCTTTCTTT. The encoded protein is CASSLSNPGQFNTEAFF.

This chain uses TRBV7-9 with TRBJ2-7, with D tentatively TRBD1 (6 bases). Germline-derived CDR1 and CDR2 are SEHNR and FQNEAQ (reference sequence). V was shortened by 5 bases and J by 4 bases, with 15 bases between the two germline ends. This CDR3 is built from 14 residues. CDR3 in DNA: TGTGCCAGCAGCCCCACAGGGTTTTGGTACGAGCAGTACTTC. Its translation: CASSPTGFWYEQYF.

The rearrangement joins TRBV6-1 to TRBJ1-2; 7 bases map to TRBD1. Germline V gene data show CDR1 as MNHNS and CDR2 as SASEGT. The CDR3 length is 18 residues. The J segment lost 1 base and the V segment lost 8 bases, leaving 19 bases of the junction unmatched. The CDR3 loop is CASSSSFPRDSFNYGYTF. The CDR3 DNA reads TGTGCCAGCTCTTCCTCTTTCCCCCGGGACAGCTTTAACTATGGCTACACCTTC.

V gene TRBV4-3 combines with J gene TRBJ2-2; D is perhaps TRBD1 (6 bases). This CDR3 contains 15 residues. Deletions cut 3 bases from V and 0 bases from J, with 8 bases between. Germline values: CDR1 LGHNA, CDR2 YSLEER. CDR3 in amino acids: CASSQGTSNTGELFF. The CDR3 DNA follows: TGCGCCAGCAGCCAGGGGACATCGAACACCGGGGAGCTGTTTTTT.

This chain uses TRBV6-2 or TRBV6-3 with TRBJ2-7; 7 bases agree with TRBD1. The CDR3 has 13 residues. Germline V gene data show CDR1 as MNHEY and CDR2 as SVGEGT. The V and J ends lost 5 bases and 7 bases, in that order; junction bases with no gene match: 8. The CDR3 bases are TGTGCCAGCAGTCGCTGGACAGGCGGGGAGCAGTACTTC. Its protein is CASSRWTGGEQYF.

CDR3 loop: CASSEGTSGYEQYF. The CDR3 coding sequence is TGTGCCAGCAGTGAAGGGACTAGCGGCTACGAGCAGTACTTC. The V and J genes are TRBV2 and TRBJ2-7, with 10 nucleotides matching TRBD2. V was clipped by 1 base and J by 3 bases; unmatched bases: 0. From germline, CDR1 is SNHLY and CDR2 FYNNEI. The CDR3 is 14 amino acids. Based on the CDR3 plus reference TRBV2 and TRBJ2-7, the full variable domain is EPEVTQTPSHQVTQMGQEVILRCVPISNHLYFYWYRQILGQKVEFLVSFYNNEISEKSEIFDDQFSVERPDGSNFTLKIRSTKLEDSAMYFCASSEGTSGYEQYFGPGTRLTVT.

The chain joins TRBV5-4 to TRBJ2-3, with 7 bases aligning to TRBD1. V lost 4 bases and J lost 4; bases outside the gene matches: 12. The germline V gene has CDR1 SGHNT and CDR2 YYREEE (reference sequence). The CDR3 length is 16 residues. CDR3 loop: CASSRLRGIGSDTQYF. CDR3 coding DNA: TGTGCCAGCAGCAGGCTCAGGGGGATTGGATCAGATACGCAGTATTTT.